The present TCR beta chain was sequenced within a study of blood T cell repertoires in COVID-19. As for the study in general: Acute-phase and convalescent COVID-19 samples originated in the United States, Italy and Spain.

This table comes from immunoSEQ multiplex PCR, and its TCRdb copy is limited to in-frame clones, with some not included. The repertoire holds fewer than 150,000 clones, 80% to 90% seen once, with 3.5% to 5.5% in the top ten. The TCR sequence derives from a woman aged 40 to 50 with acute or convalescent COVID-19. The sequenced sample consisted of peripheral blood.

The CDR3 region has the DNA TGTGCCAGCAGCTTAGGATTCTACGGGACAGGGCCTAATGAAAAACTGTTTTTT. Protein product: CASSLGFYGTGPNEKLFF. The chain combines TRBV7-9 with TRBJ1-4; 9 positions match TRBD1. J gave up 3 bases and V 1 base, and 9 bases lay outside the gene matches. The CDR3 runs to 18 residues. Germline CDR1 and CDR2: SEHNR and FQNEAQ (reference sequence).